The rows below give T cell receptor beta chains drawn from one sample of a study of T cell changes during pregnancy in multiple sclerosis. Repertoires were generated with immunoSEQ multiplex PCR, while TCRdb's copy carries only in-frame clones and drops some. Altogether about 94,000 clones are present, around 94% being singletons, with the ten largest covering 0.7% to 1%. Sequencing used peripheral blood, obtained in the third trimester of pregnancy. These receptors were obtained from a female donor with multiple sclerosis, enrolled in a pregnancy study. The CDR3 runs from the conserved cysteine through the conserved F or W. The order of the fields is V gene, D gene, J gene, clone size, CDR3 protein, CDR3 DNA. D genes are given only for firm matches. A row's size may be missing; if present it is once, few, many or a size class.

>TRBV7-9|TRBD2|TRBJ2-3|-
CASSLTPMGLTTDTQYF
TGTGCCAGCAGCTTAACCCCCATGGGACTAACCACAGATACGCAGTATTTT
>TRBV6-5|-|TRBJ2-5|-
CASSYSYSQETQYF
TGTGCCAGCAGTTACTCGTACAGCCAAGAGACCCAGTACTTC
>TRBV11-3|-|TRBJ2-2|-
CASSLADSPSGELFF
TGTGCCAGCAGCTTAGCGGACTCCCCTAGCGGGGAGCTGTTTTTT
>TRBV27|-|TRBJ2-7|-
CASSLMGPYEQYF
TGTGCCAGCAGTTTGATGGGCCCCTACGAGCAGTACTTC
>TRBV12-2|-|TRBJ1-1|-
CASCGASLANTEAFF
TGTGCAAGTTGCGGGGCCTCTCTCGCGAACACTGAAGCTTTCTTT
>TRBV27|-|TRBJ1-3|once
CASSVTSGNTIYF
TGTGCCAGCAGTGTCACTTCTGGAAACACCATATATTTT
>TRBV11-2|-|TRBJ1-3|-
CASSNTGSFSGNTIYF
TGTGCCAGCAGCAATACCGGGTCTTTCTCTGGAAACACCATATATTTT
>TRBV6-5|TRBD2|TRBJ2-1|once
CASRPAGLAGNEQFF
TGTGCCAGCAGACCCGCCGGTTTAGCGGGCAATGAGCAGTTCTTC
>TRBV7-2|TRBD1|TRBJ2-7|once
CASSYHRGIYEQYF
TGTGCCAGCAGCTACCACAGGGGCATCTACGAGCAGTACTTC
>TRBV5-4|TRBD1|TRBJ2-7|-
CASSGVPGQGANGSYEQYF
TGTGCCAGCAGCGGGGTTCCGGGACAGGGGGCTAACGGTTCCTACGAGCAGTACTTC
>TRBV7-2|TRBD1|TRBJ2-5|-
CASSPDRVRQETQYF
TGTGCCAGCAGCCCAGACAGGGTCCGGCAAGAGACCCAGTACTTC
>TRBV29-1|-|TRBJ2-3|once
CSVWRRASTDTQYF
TGCAGCGTTTGGAGGCGGGCGAGCACAGATACGCAGTATTTT
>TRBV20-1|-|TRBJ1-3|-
CSAQTGNTIYF
TGCAGTGCTCAGACTGGAAACACCATATATTTT
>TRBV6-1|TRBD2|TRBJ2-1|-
CASKRTSGSNNEQFF
TGTGCCAGCAAAAGGACTAGCGGGAGTAACAATGAGCAGTTCTTC
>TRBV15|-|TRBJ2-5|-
CATSREGARGETQYF
TGTGCCACCAGCAGAGAGGGGGCCCGTGGGGAGACCCAGTACTTC
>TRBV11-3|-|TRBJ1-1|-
CASSLDFAGGFEAFF
TGTGCCAGCAGCTTAGATTTCGCAGGAGGGTTTGAAGCTTTCTTT
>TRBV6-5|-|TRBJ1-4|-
CASSYSSELFF
TGTGCCAGCAGTTACTCGTCGGAACTGTTTTTT
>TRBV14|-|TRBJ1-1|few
CASSQGTRTEAFF
TGTGCCAGCAGCCAAGGCACCCGGACTGAAGCTTTCTTT
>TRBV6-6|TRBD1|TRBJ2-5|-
CASSSHGQGARETQYF
TGTGCCAGCAGTTCCCACGGACAGGGGGCACGGGAGACCCAGTACTTC
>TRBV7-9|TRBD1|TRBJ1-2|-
CASSPETGGYFYGYTF
TGTGCCAGCAGCCCGGAGACAGGGGGGTACTTCTATGGCTACACCTTC
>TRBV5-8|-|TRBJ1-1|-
CASSGFWGRMNTEAFF
TGTGCCAGCAGCGGCTTCTGGGGGCGTATGAACACTGAAGCTTTCTTT
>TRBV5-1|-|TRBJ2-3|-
CASSAGFFTDTQYF
TGCGCCAGCAGCGCAGGTTTCTTCACAGATACGCAGTATTTT
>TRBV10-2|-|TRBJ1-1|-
CASSLRMNTEAFF
TGCGCCAGCAGTCTCAGGATGAACACTGAAGCTTTCTTT
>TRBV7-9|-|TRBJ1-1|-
CASSLLGGEAFF
TGTGCCAGCAGCTTACTAGGGGGTGAAGCTTTCTTT
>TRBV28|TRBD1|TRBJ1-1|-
CASRYPGGINTEAFF
TGTGCCAGCAGATATCCAGGGGGCATAAACACTGAAGCTTTCTTT
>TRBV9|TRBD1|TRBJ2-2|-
CASSVLGQADTGELFF
TGTGCCAGCAGCGTACTCGGACAGGCAGACACCGGGGAGCTGTTTTTT
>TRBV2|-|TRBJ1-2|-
CASMASNYGYTF
TGTGCCAGCATGGCTTCTAACTATGGCTACACCTTC
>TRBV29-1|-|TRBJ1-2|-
CSVALGENYGYTF
TGCAGCGTCGCCCTAGGAGAGAACTATGGCTACACCTTC
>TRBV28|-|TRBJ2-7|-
CASSLILAGEQYF
TGTGCCAGCAGTTTAATACTAGCCGGTGAGCAGTACTTC
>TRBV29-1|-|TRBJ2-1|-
CSVEGVQGSYNEQFF
TGCAGCGTTGAAGGGGTACAGGGCTCCTACAATGAGCAGTTCTTC
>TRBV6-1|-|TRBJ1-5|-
CASSTPTFQPQHF
TGTGCCAGCAGCACGCCGACATTTCAGCCCCAGCATTTT
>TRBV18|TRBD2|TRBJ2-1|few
CASRFSGTYNEQFF
TGTGCCAGCCGATTTAGCGGGACCTACAATGAGCAGTTCTTC
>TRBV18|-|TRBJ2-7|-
CASSPPITTEDWDEQYF
TGTGCCAGCTCACCACCTATCACGACGGAGGATTGGGACGAGCAGTACTTC
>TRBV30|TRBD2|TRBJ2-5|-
CAWGLVGTQYF
TGTGCCTGGGGACTAGTGGGGACCCAGTACTTC
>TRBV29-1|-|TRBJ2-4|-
CSVEARLSKNIQYF
TGCAGCGTTGAGGCCAGGCTCTCCAAAAACATTCAGTACTTC
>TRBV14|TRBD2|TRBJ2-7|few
CASSPSGGRTAYEQYF
TGTGCCAGCAGCCCTTCGGGCGGGAGAACAGCCTACGAGCAGTACTTC
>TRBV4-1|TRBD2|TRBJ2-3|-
CASSQDSREGQYTQYF
TGCGCCAGCAGCCAAGATTCGCGGGAGGGCCAATATACGCAGTATTTT
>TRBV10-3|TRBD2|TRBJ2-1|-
CAISETSGSYNEQFF
TGTGCCATCAGTGAGACTAGCGGCTCCTACAATGAGCAGTTCTTC
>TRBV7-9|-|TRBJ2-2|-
CASRDSNTGELFF
TGTGCCAGCAGGGACTCGAACACCGGGGAGCTGTTTTTT
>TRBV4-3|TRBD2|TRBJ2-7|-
CASSQYSGTSVDEQYF
TGCGCCAGCAGCCAATACTCCGGGACTAGCGTCGACGAGCAGTACTTC
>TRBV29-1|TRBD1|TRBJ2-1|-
CSVEVPPGQKKSSYNEQFF
TGCAGCGTTGAAGTCCCCCCGGGACAGAAAAAGAGCTCCTACAATGAGCAGTTCTTC
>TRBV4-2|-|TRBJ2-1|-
CASSQTQGDEQFF
TGTGCCAGCAGCCAAACACAGGGCGATGAGCAGTTCTTC
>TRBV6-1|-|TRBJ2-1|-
CASSERTAAMSRFF
TGTGCCAGCAGTGAAAGAACAGCCGCAATGAGCAGGTTCTTC
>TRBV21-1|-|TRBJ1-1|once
CASRGVPTAFF
TGTGCCAGCAGGGGCGTCCCGACGGCTTTCTTT
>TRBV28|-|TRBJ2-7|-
CASVRSISSYEQYF
TGTGCCAGCGTTCGTAGCATCTCATCCTACGAGCAGTACTTC
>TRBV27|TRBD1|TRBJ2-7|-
CASSLSAGGWDEQYF
TGTGCCAGCAGTTTATCGGCAGGGGGCTGGGACGAGCAGTACTTC
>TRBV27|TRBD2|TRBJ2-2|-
CASSLRLAGESGELFF
TGTGCCAGCAGTTTGCGACTAGCGGGAGAGTCCGGGGAGCTGTTTTTT
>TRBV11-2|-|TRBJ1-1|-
CASSSPFSQYTEAFF
TGTGCCAGCAGCTCGCCGTTTTCACAGTACACTGAAGCTTTCTTT
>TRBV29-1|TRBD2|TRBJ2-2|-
CSVAGVTGELFF
TGCAGCGTAGCGGGAGTCACCGGGGAGCTGTTTTTT
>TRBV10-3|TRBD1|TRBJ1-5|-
CAISESGTGNQPQHF
TGTGCCATCAGTGAGTCAGGGACAGGTAATCAGCCCCAGCATTTT
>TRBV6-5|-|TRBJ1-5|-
CASSPYGTGDQPQHF
TGTGCCAGCAGCCCCTACGGGACTGGTGATCAGCCCCAGCATTTT
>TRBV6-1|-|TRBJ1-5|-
CASSEAAGDGNQPQHF
TGTGCCAGCAGTGAAGCGGCAGGGGATGGCAATCAGCCCCAGCATTTT
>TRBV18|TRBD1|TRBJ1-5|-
CASSPRTGKNQPQHF
TGTGCCAGCTCACCAAGGACAGGGAAGAATCAGCCCCAGCATTTT
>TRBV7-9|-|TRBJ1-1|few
CASSPARGTEAFF
TGTGCCAGCAGCCCTGCAAGAGGAACTGAAGCTTTCTTT
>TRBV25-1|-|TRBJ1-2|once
CASSAVLSGYTF
TGTGCCAGCAGTGCCGTTCTGAGTGGCTACACCTTC
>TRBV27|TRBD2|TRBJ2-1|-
CASSLVLAGDEQFF
TGTGCCAGCAGTTTAGTACTAGCGGGAGATGAGCAGTTCTTC